This entry lists 25 T cell receptor beta chains sequenced from one sample in a study of blood T cell repertoires in COVID-19. Produced via immunoSEQ multiplex PCR; TCRdb's table is partial and in-frame only. This sample carries around 98,000 clones, 82% of them seen once, and the ten largest clones take roughly a tenth. Sequenced material: peripheral blood. These receptors all stem from a man in his 70s with active or convalescent COVID-19.

This chain links TRBV5-6 with TRBJ1-5; 7 bases agree with TRBD1. V shed 3 bases and J 4 bases; nucleotides not matched to a gene: 10. Germline values: CDR1 SGHDT, CDR2 YYEEEE. The CDR3 consists of 16 residues. CDR3 residues: CASSSLGVQGNQPQHF. CDR3 sequence (DNA): TGTGCCAGCAGCTCCTTGGGGGTACAGGGGAATCAGCCCCAGCATTTT.

V is TRBV7-2 and J is TRBJ2-3; 11 positions agree with TRBD2. Unmatched junction bases numbered 9, after V lost 1 base and J lost 0 bases. This CDR3 comprises 19 residues. Germline V lookup: CDR1 SGHTA, CDR2 FQGNSA. The CDR3 here is CASSLGLAGPSSSTDTQYF. The CDR3 DNA reads TGTGCCAGCAGCTTAGGACTAGCGGGGCCGTCTTCTAGCACAGATACGCAGTATTTT. Full variable domain (remainder filled in from reference TRBV7-2 and TRBJ2-3): GAGVSQSPSNKVTEKGKDVELRCDPISGHTALYWYRQSLGQGLEFLIYFQGNSAPDKSGLPSDRFSAERTGGSVSTLTIQRTQQEDSAVYLCASSLGLAGPSSSTDTQYFGPGTRLTVL.

V is TRBV9 and J is TRBJ1-2, with TRBD1 matching 8 bases. Per the germline V gene, CDR1 is SGDLS and CDR2 is YYNGEE. V lost 0 bases, J lost 9 bases, and 7 bases stayed unmatched. The CDR3 spans 14 residues. CDR3 protein: CASSVGGTGVSYTF. The CDR3 DNA reads TGTGCCAGCAGCGTAGGGGGGACAGGAGTAAGCTACACCTTC.

This sequence joins TRBV2 and TRBJ1-5, with TRBD1 matching 8 bases. The ends lost 7 bases at V and 2 bases at J; junction bases unmatched: 7. The germline V gene has CDR1 SNHLY and CDR2 FYNNEI. The CDR3 runs to 15 residues. CDR3 amino acids: CASKPGTGGNQPQHF. In DNA form, the CDR3 reads TGTGCCAGCAAGCCCGGGACAGGCGGCAATCAGCCCCAGCATTTT.

This chain uses TRBV6-4 with TRBJ2-2; possibly TRBD2 for D (6 bases). Germline assignment: CDR1 MRHNA and CDR2 SNTAGT. V lost 5 bases, J lost 1 base, and 14 bases lay in between. This CDR3 contains 16 residues. The CDR3 DNA follows: TGTGCCAGCAGTCAAGAAGGGCGGGAGAACACCGGGGAGCTGTTTTTT. It yields the protein CASSQEGRENTGELFF.

V usage is TRBV12-5 and J usage is TRBJ2-7; 12 positions agree with TRBD1. J lost 6 bases, V lost 6 bases, and 6 bases had no gene match. This CDR3 contains 14 residues. Per germline, CDR1 LGHNT and CDR2 FRNRAP. Written as DNA, the CDR3 is TGTGCTAGTGGATGGGGACAGGGGGCTCGCGAGCAGTACTTC. It is translated as CASGWGQGAREQYF.

This rearrangement joins TRBV6-5 to TRBJ2-1; 8 bases line up with TRBD2. The CDR3 has 12 residues. V dropped 9 bases and J dropped 4; count of bases not matched to a gene: 2. Per germline, CDR1 MNHEY and CDR2 SVGAGI. CDR3 nucleotides: TGTGCCAGTCGGGGGGGATACAATGAGCAGTTCTTC. Translating it yields CASRGGYNEQFF.

This clone was found a few times. This chain uses TRBV24-1 with TRBJ2-2, with D possibly matching TRBD2 (5 bases). V was trimmed by 9 bases and J by 8 bases, leaving 18 bases between them. Germline loops: CDR1 KGHDR, CDR2 SFDVKD. CDR3 length: 14 residues. CDR3 loop: CATEGTGIPGELFF. The CDR3 DNA reads TGTGCCACCGAGGGCACGGGTATACCAGGGGAGCTGTTTTTT.

V gene TRBV2 combines with J gene TRBJ2-7, with TRBD2 as a possible D gene (6 bases). This CDR3 spans 14 amino acids. Germline CDR1 is SNHLY and CDR2 is FYNNEI. Trimming left V 3 bases short and J 3 bases short, with 12 bases between. This CDR3 is CASSDRRAFYEQYF. The CDR3 nucleotides read TGTGCCAGCAGTGACCGGAGGGCCTTCTACGAGCAGTACTTC.

This clone was found once. The chain combines TRBV3-1 (or the pseudogene TRBV3-2) with TRBJ2-2, with D tentatively TRBD1 (6 bases). The CDR3 has 16 residues. Germline CDR1 LGHDT, CDR2 YNNKEL (reference sequence). Deletions cut 1 base from V and 5 bases from J, with 14 bases between. CDR3 DNA: TGTGCCAGCAGCCAAGCTTACAGGGCAGGGACCGGGGAGCTGTTTTTT. It is translated as CASSQAYRAGTGELFF.

The genes are TRBV4-1 and TRBJ2-5; the match to TRBD2 covers 13 bases. This CDR3 region has 17 residues. CDR1 MGHRA and CDR2 YSYEKL come from the germline V gene. The junction had 7 bases not matched to a gene; V was cut back by 4 bases and J by 2 bases. This chain's CDR3 is CASSLRTSGGPQETQYF. CDR3 nucleotides: TGCGCCAGCAGCCTTCGGACTAGCGGGGGCCCTCAAGAGACCCAGTACTTC.

The rearrangement joins TRBV20-1 to TRBJ2-7; TRBD2 matches at 9 bases. The junction had 15 bases not matched to a gene; V was cut back by 3 bases and J by 3 bases. This CDR3 contains 17 residues. CDR1 is DFQATT, CDR2 SNEGSKA, per germline (reference sequence). This chain's CDR3 is CSASSSGGTFRVYEQYF. The CDR3 bases are TGCAGTGCTAGTTCAAGCGGGGGGACCTTTCGGGTCTACGAGCAGTACTTC.

On this clone: The junction does not match germline at one end; this may be a read error. The CDR3 is CANSPTGGSNEQFF. DNA of the CDR3: TGTGCCAACTCACCTACAGGGGGCAGCAATGAGCAGTTCTTC. The chain couples TRBV18 to TRBJ2-1; TRBD1 matches 9 bases. Germline lookup yields CDR1 KGHSH and CDR2 LQKENI. This CDR3 contains 14 residues.

The J gene is TRBJ1-6, the V gene TRBV5-6; 8 nucleotides match TRBD1. Germline CDR1 SGHDT, CDR2 YYEEEE. Germline trimming cut 2 bases from V and 14 bases from J; bases unmatched to any gene: 12. CDR3 length equals 15 residues. CDR3 sequence: CASSLLGQGAITLHF. CDR3 sequence (DNA): TGTGCCAGCAGCTTACTTGGACAGGGTGCGATTACCCTCCACTTT.

The V call is TRBV7-6, the J call TRBJ1-2; 8 bases map to TRBD1. The CDR3 consists of 14 residues. Germline V lookup: CDR1 SGHVS, CDR2 FNYEAQ. Trimming at V came to 5 bases and at J to 7 bases, leaving 9 bases not matched to a gene. The CDR3 nucleotides are TGTGCCAGCAGCCCCCCGGACAGGGCGGGTGGCTACACCTTC. Its translation: CASSPPDRAGGYTF. Using reference TRBV7-6 and TRBJ1-2 for the parts outside the CDR3, the full variable domain is GAGVSQSPRYKVTKRGQDVALRCDPISGHVSLYWYRQALGQGPEFLTYFNYEAQQDKSGLPNDRFSAERPEGSISTLTIQRTEQRDSAMYRCASSPPDRAGGYTFGSGTRLTVV.

The chain carries TRBV29-1 and TRBJ2-1; D unclear. Germline loops: CDR1 SQVTM, CDR2 ANQGSEA. Trimming pared 6 bases from V and 1 base from J, leaving 19 bases between. CDR3 size: 16 residues. The CDR3 loop reads CSVDEVGERSYNEQFF. The CDR3, as DNA: TGCAGCGTGGATGAAGTTGGTGAGAGGTCCTACAATGAGCAGTTCTTC.

J is TRBJ2-1 and V is TRBV4-1; 7 positions match TRBD1. Germline lookup yields CDR1 MGHRA and CDR2 YSYEKL. The length of the CDR3 is 18 residues. J lost 0 bases, V lost 4 bases, and 12 bases had no gene match. The CDR3: CASSRFEQGPSSYNEQFF. The CDR3 region has the DNA TGCGCCAGCAGCCGGTTCGAACAGGGGCCGAGCTCCTACAATGAGCAGTTCTTC.

This clone occurred many times. The genes are TRBV6-2 or TRBV6-3 and TRBJ1-2, with D perhaps TRBD1 (5 bases). Germline V CDR1 and CDR2: MNHEY, SVGEGT. V was pared by 2 bases and J by 4 bases, with 11 bases between. The CDR3 extends over 14 amino acids. The CDR3 DNA is TGTGCCAGCAGTTACCTCCTCGACAGCTATGGCTACACCTTC. Amino acid sequence: CASSYLLDSYGYTF.

The rearrangement links TRBV7-3 to TRBJ1-1; 8 bases align to TRBD1. CDR3 length: 13 residues. Germline V gene lookup returns CDR1 SGHTA and CDR2 FQGTGA. V lost 1 base to trimming and J lost 6 bases; unmatched junction nucleotides: 1. DNA for the CDR3: TGTGCCAGCAGCTTAAAACAGGGGGCTGAAGCTTTCTTT. Protein: CASSLKQGAEAFF.

This clone occurred a few times. The chain carries TRBV4-1 and TRBJ2-2, with no clear D. Germline-derived CDR1 and CDR2 are MGHRA and YSYEKL. The CDR3 runs to 14 residues. With 4 bases removed from V and 1 base from J, the gap between germline ends came to 7 bases. CDR3 protein: CASSLTENTGELFF. The DNA for the CDR3 is TGCGCCAGCAGCCTCACAGAGAACACCGGGGAGCTGTTTTTT.

The chain recombines TRBV6-5 with TRBJ1-1; D unresolved. The ends were cut back, 6 bases at V and 1 base at J, with 9 bases in the middle. CDR3 size: 13 residues. Germline V lookup: CDR1 MNHEY, CDR2 SVGAGI. The CDR3 sequence: CASSNTQNTEAFF. The CDR3 nucleotides read TGTGCCAGCAGCAATACACAGAACACTGAAGCTTTCTTT.

J is TRBJ2-1 and V is TRBV29-1, with 7 bases aligning to TRBD1. The CDR3 consists of 14 residues. The germline gives CDR1 SQVTM, CDR2 ANQGSEA. Trimming removed 7 bases from V and 0 bases from J; junction bases left unmatched: 6. In nucleotides, the CDR3 is TGCAGCGCGAACAGGGGAAGCTCCTACAATGAGCAGTTCTTC. This sequence encodes CSANRGSSYNEQFF.

Ten or more counts support this clone. The identical CDR3 is also encoded by other nucleotide sequences in the sample. The V and J genes are TRBV11-2 and TRBJ2-1; D might be TRBD1 (6 bases). Trimming pared 5 bases from V and 5 bases from J, leaving 7 bases between. Germline CDR1 and CDR2: SGHAT and FQNNGV. The CDR3 sequence is 12 residues long. The CDR3 coding sequence is TGTGCCAGCAGCCACAGGGACAATGAGCAGTTCTTC. As protein: CASSHRDNEQFF.

The rearrangement joins TRBV7-8 to TRBJ2-3; 9 nucleotides agree with TRBD2. Trimming at V came to 2 bases and at J to 0 bases, leaving 0 bases not matched to a gene. CDR1 is SGHVS and CDR2 is FQNEAQ in the germline V gene. The CDR3 has 15 residues. The CDR3 DNA reads as TGTGCCAGCAGCTTACTAGCGGGGAGCACAGATACGCAGTATTTT. Its protein is CASSLLAGSTDTQYF.

V gene TRBV12-3 or TRBV12-4 combines with J gene TRBJ1-1, with unresolved D. The CDR3 spans 11 residues. Trimming took off 6 bases at V and 4 bases at J, with 6 bases between the two ends. The CDR3 sequence: CASSQATEAFF. The CDR3 DNA reads as TGTGCCAGCAGCCAGGCCACTGAAGCTTTCTTT.